The T cell receptor beta chain under discussion was sequenced for a study of graft-versus-host responses after intestinal transplantation. Looking at the study overall: Recipients across the board were started on anti-thymocyte globulin induction, then kept on tacrolimus and steroids for about three years.

Regarding the study as a whole: Recipient marrow harbored GvH clones, some of which surfaced first in ileum or blood.

Sequencing was performed with immunoSEQ multiplex PCR; in TCRdb, only in-frame clones are kept and a portion is missing. The repertoire holds about 92,000 clones, with 80% to 85% as singletons. On this clone: The antigen is unknown.

The sequence was obtained from a human donor who received an intestinal transplant. Source: unstimulated CD8+ T cells sorted from spleen or lymph node cells, taken before intestinal transplant.

CDR3 sequence (DNA): TGTGCCAGCAGTTACCTCAACACTGAAGCTTTCTTT. Residues: CASSYLNTEAFF. The genes are TRBV6-6 and TRBJ1-1; D unresolved. V was clipped by 2 bases and J by 2 bases, with 3 bases between them. Germline values: CDR1 MNHNY, CDR2 SVGAGI (reference sequence). The CDR3 extends over 12 amino acids.